The clone carrying this T cell receptor beta chain has a count of ten or more. Its antigen remains unknown. The CDR3 is 14 amino acids. CDR1 and CDR2 from the germline V gene are MNHNY and SVGAGI (reference sequence). Trimming pared 6 bases from V and 5 bases from J, leaving 16 bases between. Those donating, healthy Caucasian individuals from Russia, were aged roughly 6 to 90. This sample is drawn from a study of blood T cells in healthy people across ages. Together with a sample-barcoded 5' primer, a J-beta primer mix was included in a second PCR lasting about 7 to 11 cycles. Paired-end reads containing CDR3 totaled no fewer than 3 million for each sample. From the 5' RACE reads, TCRdb called clonotypes with MiXCR, one entry per CDR3 protein. The sample holds around 500,000 distinct CDR3 sequences, roughly 48% seen once. Study results and caveats: Naive and antigen-experienced cells were not separated, limiting conclusive comparison. Older age went with lower TCR beta diversity per million T cells, in a roughly linear way.

The sequenced sample consisted of blood. This sequence originates from an older man in good health. The chain joins TRBV6-6 to TRBJ2-5; D gene unclear. The CDR3 region is CASSPRPEKETQYF. In DNA form, the CDR3 reads TGTGCCAGCAGCCCCCGCCCGGAGAAGGAGACCCAGTACTTC.